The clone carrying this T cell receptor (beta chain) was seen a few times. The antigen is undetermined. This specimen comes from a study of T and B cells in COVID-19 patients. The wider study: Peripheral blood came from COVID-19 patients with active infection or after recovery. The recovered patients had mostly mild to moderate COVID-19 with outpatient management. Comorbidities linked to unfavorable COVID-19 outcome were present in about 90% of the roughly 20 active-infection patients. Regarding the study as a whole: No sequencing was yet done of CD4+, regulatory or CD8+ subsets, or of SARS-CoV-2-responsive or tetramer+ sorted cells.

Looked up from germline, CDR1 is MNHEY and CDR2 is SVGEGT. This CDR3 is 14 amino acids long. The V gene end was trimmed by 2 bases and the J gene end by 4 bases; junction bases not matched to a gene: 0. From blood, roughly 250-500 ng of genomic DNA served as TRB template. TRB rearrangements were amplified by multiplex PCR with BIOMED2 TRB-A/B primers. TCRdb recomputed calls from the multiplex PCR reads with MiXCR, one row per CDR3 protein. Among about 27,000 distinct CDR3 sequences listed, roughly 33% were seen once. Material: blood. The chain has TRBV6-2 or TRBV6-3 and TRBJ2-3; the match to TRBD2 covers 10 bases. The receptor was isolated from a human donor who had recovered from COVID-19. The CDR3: CASSYGTSADTQYF. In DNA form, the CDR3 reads TGTGCCAGCAGTTACGGGACTAGCGCAGATACGCAGTATTTT.